This TCR beta chain was profiled in a study of neurological immune-mediated disorders. Time point reported: longitudinal time-point 2. TCRdb re-analysed the 5' RACE reads in MiXCR, keeping a single row per CDR3 protein. The data show fewer than 70,000 distinct CDR3 sequences, roughly 9.7% seen once. This clonotype was detected many times. Trimming removed 2 bases from V and 1 base from J, with 4 bases in between. Germline CDR1 SGHRS, CDR2 YFSETQ. The CDR3 spans 12 residues. The chain recombines TRBV5-1 with TRBJ2-7; D is uncertain. Sequencing input: PBMCs. The TCR was taken from a man aged 30 to 39 in good health. The CDR3 DNA sequence: TGCGCCAGCAGCTTTAATTCCTACGAGCAGTACTTC. Protein sequence: CASSFNSYEQYF.